This entry lists 30 T cell receptor beta chains sequenced from one sample in a study of T-cell memory formation after mild COVID-19. TCRdb passed the 5' RACE reads through MiXCR, listing each CDR3 protein once. This sample has roughly 89,000 distinct CDR3 sequences; about 14% occur once, and the top ten carry under 45%. The sequenced sample was PBMCs or a T cell subset sorted from them (not recorded which). The source of these receptors is a man aged 18-30 years who had mild COVID-19 (a few samples of this study predate the infection). Cell type and time point are not known.

Only a few counts were recorded for this clonotype. The V call is TRBV19, the J call TRBJ2-7; 7 nucleotides match TRBD1. The germline gives CDR1 LNHDA, CDR2 SQIVND (reference sequence). V was clipped by 6 bases and J by 2 bases; unmatched bases: 4. This CDR3 comprises 13 residues. The CDR3 reads CASSRDRTYEQYF. CDR3 sequence (DNA): TGTGCCAGTAGCCGGGACAGAACCTACGAGCAGTACTTC.

CDR3 in amino acids: CASSQLGISSNQPQHF. The CDR3 DNA is TGCGCCAGCAGCCAACTGGGAATTTCTAGCAATCAGCCCCAGCATTTT. The J gene is TRBJ1-5, the V gene TRBV4-1; no clear D. The CDR3 consists of 16 residues. The V gene's germline CDR1 is MGHRA and CDR2 YSYEKL. V was trimmed by 2 bases and J by 0 bases, leaving 11 bases between them.

The chain is built from TRBV4-1 and TRBJ2-7; 7 nucleotides agree with TRBD1. V trimming: 3 bases; J trimming: 5 bases; junction bases outside the gene matches: 4. This CDR3 has 13 amino acids. Germline assignment: CDR1 MGHRA and CDR2 YSYEKL. The CDR3, as DNA: TGCGCCAGCAGCCAGAGACAGGGTAACGAGCAGTACTTC. This gives the protein CASSQRQGNEQYF.

The J gene is TRBJ1-6, the V gene TRBV4-1; D not resolved. V was shortened by 6 bases and J by 0 bases, with 12 bases between the two germline ends. CDR3 length: 16 amino acids. Germline V gene data show CDR1 as MGHRA and CDR2 as YSYEKL. The CDR3 is CASSVTKSSYNSPLHF. As DNA, the CDR3 is TGCGCCAGCAGTGTGACTAAGAGCTCCTATAATTCACCCCTCCACTTT.

This chain's CDR3 is CASRSRDPFSYEQYF. The CDR3 DNA reads TGTGCCAGCAGGAGCCGGGACCCCTTCTCCTACGAGCAGTACTTC. The V and J genes are TRBV6-2 or TRBV6-3 and TRBJ2-7; D could derive from TRBD1 or TRBD2 (5 bases each). Trimming removed 6 bases at V and 0 bases at J, with 15 bases between. CDR1 and CDR2 (germline): MNHEY, SVGEGT. The CDR3 covers 15 residues.

J is TRBJ1-2 and V is TRBV21-1; the table's D call, TRBD1, has no DNA check behind it. TRBV21-1 is a listed pseudogene. The CDR3 covers 16 residues. CDR3 nucleotides: TGTGCCAGCAGGTACAGGGGGTTTTCGGGATCGAATGGCTACACCTTC. Its protein product is CASRYRGFSGSNGYTF.

This clonotype was counted only a few times. The chain recombines TRBV5-1 with TRBJ2-7; D possibly corresponds to TRBD2 (6 bases). Germline V lookup: CDR1 SGHRS, CDR2 YFSETQ. The CDR3 has 14 amino acids. Deletions cut 0 bases from V and 3 bases from J, with 10 bases between. The CDR3 coding sequence is TGCGCCAGCAGCTTGGCCGCGGGGAGCTACGAGCAGTACGTC. Amino acid sequence: CASSLAAGSYEQYV.

The V gene is TRBV29-1, the J gene TRBJ2-4; possible D gene TRBD2, 5 bases. Looked up from germline, CDR1 is SQVTM and CDR2 is ANQGSEA. Deletions cut 7 bases from V and 3 bases from J, with 13 bases between. CDR3 length: 13 residues. The CDR3 DNA reads as TGCAGCGCTGGAGGACTGGACAAAAACATTCAGTACTTC. Translating gives CSAGGLDKNIQYF.

The table lists this clonotype with a few counts. This sequence joins TRBV29-1 and TRBJ1-1; no clear D. The germline V gene encodes CDR1 SQVTM and CDR2 ANQGSEA. This CDR3 is 12 amino acids long. With 4 bases removed from V and 7 bases from J, the gap between germline ends came to 13 bases. CDR3 nucleotides: TGCAGCGTTGCCCCCGGGCAGAGTGAAGCTTTCTTT. Amino acids: CSVAPGQSEAFF.

V is TRBV9 and J is TRBJ2-1; TRBD2 aligns across 13 bases. Germline V CDR1 and CDR2: SGDLS, YYNGEE. V shed 0 bases and J 8 bases; nucleotides not matched to a gene: 5. This CDR3 is built from 16 residues. The CDR3 spells CASSVAGLAGVDEQFF. CDR3 bases: TGTGCCAGCAGCGTAGCCGGACTAGCGGGGGTCGATGAGCAGTTCTTC.

This clonotype was counted between two and nine times. The chain joins TRBV13 to TRBJ1-1, with D uncertain. Germline V gives CDR1 PRHDT, CDR2 FYEKMQ (reference sequence). The CDR3 sequence is 12 residues long. Trimming cost V 3 bases and J 7 bases, with 9 bases left between them. The CDR3 DNA is TGTGCCAGCAGCTTTGAACTTTTTGAAGCTTTCTTT. Amino acids: CASSFELFEAFF. The variable domain in full, with the rest retrieved from reference TRBV13 and TRBJ1-1, is AAGVIQSPRHLIKEKRETATLKCYPIPRHDTVYWYQQGPGQDPQFLISFYEKMQSDKGSIPDRFSAQQFSDYHSELNMSSLELGDSALYFCASSFELFEAFFGQGTRLTVV.

The V call is TRBV9, the J call TRBJ2-4; perhaps TRBD1 as D (5 bases). The CDR3 sequence is 15 residues long. Germline V CDR1 and CDR2: SGDLS, YYNGEE. Trimming took 0 bases from V and 8 from J, leaving 15 bases between them. CDR3 protein: CASSVGVGLGDIQYF. The CDR3 region has the DNA TGTGCCAGCAGCGTAGGGGTTGGCCTAGGGGACATTCAGTACTTC.

J is TRBJ2-3 and V is TRBV9; no definite D call. Germline loops: CDR1 SGDLS, CDR2 YYNGEE. V lost 2 bases and J 6 bases, leaving 7 bases between the germline ends. The CDR3 has 12 amino acids. CDR3: CASSVSWDTQYF. CDR3 in DNA: TGTGCCAGCAGCGTGAGCTGGGATACGCAGTATTTT.

This clonotype was seen a few times. The chain joins TRBV7-9 to TRBJ2-7, with no clear D. Between the trimmed V and J ends, which lost 4 bases and 2 bases, there was a span of 12 bases. The CDR3 sequence is 14 residues long. Germline V gives CDR1 SEHNR, CDR2 FQNEAQ (reference sequence). Here the CDR3 reads CASSSGLPPYEQYV. CDR3 sequence (DNA): TGTGCCAGCAGCTCCGGCTTACCGCCCTACGAGCAGTACGTC.

The genes are TRBV7-2 and TRBJ1-1; 8 bases match TRBD1. The CDR3 extends over 15 amino acids. The V segment lost 2 bases and the J segment 1 base; nucleotides outside the gene matches: 3. CDR1 SGHTA and CDR2 FQGNSA come from the germline V gene. CDR3 sequence reads: CASSLWDRPNTEAFF. CDR3 in DNA: TGTGCCAGCAGCTTATGGGACAGGCCGAACACTGAAGCTTTCTTT. Supplemented by reference TRBV7-2 and TRBJ1-1, the full variable domain reads GAGVSQSPSNKVTEKGKDVELRCDPISGHTALYWYRQSLGQGLEFLIYFQGNSAPDKSGLPSDRFSAERTGGSVSTLTIQRTQQEDSAVYLCASSLWDRPNTEAFFGQGTRLTVV.

This clonotype was counted at least ten times. V usage is TRBV4-2 and J usage is TRBJ2-3; possible D gene TRBD1, 5 bases. Trimming shortened V by 0 bases and J by 2 bases, and 9 bases separated the two germline ends. CDR1 LGHNA and CDR2 YNFKEQ come from the germline V gene. This CDR3 contains 15 residues. Here the CDR3 DNA reads TGTGCCAGCAGCCAAGATCCCAGGGTCACAGATACGCAGTATTTT. This gives the protein CASSQDPRVTDTQYF.

The chain couples TRBV29-1 to TRBJ2-1; a possible D gene is TRBD1 (6 bases). The CDR3 consists of 15 residues. Trimming pared 1 base from V and 14 bases from J, leaving 24 bases between. CDR1 is SQVTM and CDR2 is ANQGSEA in the germline V gene. CDR3 DNA: TGCAGCGTTGAAGGAGCGGCCCTCGCCCAGGGGACGGAGTTCTTC. Its protein is CSVEGAALAQGTEFF.

The chain joins TRBV7-9 to TRBJ2-3, with D perhaps TRBD1 or TRBD2 (5 bases each). The V gene lost 1 base and the J gene lost 4 bases, with 15 bases spanning the gap. This CDR3 region has 16 residues. Germline values: CDR1 SEHNR, CDR2 FQNEAQ (reference sequence). This CDR3 reads CASSLDPFGAADTQYF. DNA for the CDR3: TGTGCCAGCAGCTTAGACCCGTTCGGGGCCGCAGATACGCAGTATTTT. The variable domain in full, completed from reference TRBV7-9 and TRBJ2-3, reads DTGVSQNPRHKITKRGQNVTFRCDPISEHNRLYWYRQTLGQGPEFLTYFQNEAQLEKSRLLSDRFSAERPKGSFSTLEIQRTEQGDSAMYLCASSLDPFGAADTQYFGPGTRLTVL.

This sequence joins TRBV25-1 and TRBJ1-4; 8 nucleotides match TRBD1. With V trimmed by 0 bases and J by 7 bases, 4 bases remained unmatched. CDR1 and CDR2 from the germline V gene are MGHDK and SYGVNS. The CDR3 covers 15 residues. The CDR3 here is CASSEYGQGGEKLFF. The CDR3 region has the DNA TGTGCCAGCAGTGAATACGGACAGGGTGGTGAAAAACTGTTTTTT.

The genes are TRBV25-1 and TRBJ1-1; maybe TRBD1 (5 bases). V lost 8 bases, J lost 10 bases, and 17 bases lay in between. The CDR3 runs to 12 residues. Per germline, CDR1 MGHDK and CDR2 SYGVNS. DNA for the CDR3: TGTGCCAGCGCCATCGGAGGGGTTCGAGCTTTCTTT. Encoded protein: CASAIGGVRAFF. The full variable domain, its missing parts supplied by reference TRBV25-1 and TRBJ1-1, is EADIYQTPRYLVIGTGKKITLECSQTMGHDKMYWYQQDPGMELHLIHYSYGVNSTEKGDLSSESTVSRIRTEHFPLTLESARPSHTSQYLCASAIGGVRAFFGQGTRLTVV.

Written as DNA, the CDR3 is TGTGCCAGCAGCCCCGGACTAGCGGAGCGCTCCTACGAGCAGTACTTC. It specifies CASSPGLAERSYEQYF. V usage is TRBV3-1 and J usage is TRBJ2-7, with TRBD2 matching over 10 bases. Trimming removed 4 bases from V and 0 bases from J; junction bases left unmatched: 6. This CDR3 is built from 16 residues. Germline loops: CDR1 LGHDT, CDR2 YNNKEL (reference sequence).

Comment on this clonotype: Given a much more abundant clone one base away, this may be a read error. The chain carries TRBV12-3 or TRBV12-4 and TRBJ1-5; D ambiguous. V lost 4 bases and J lost 0, with 1 base in between. The CDR3 length is 12 residues. The CDR3 sequence is CASSYSNQPQHF. The CDR3 coding sequence is TGTGCCAGCAGTTATAGCAATCAGCCCCAGCATTTT.

This clonotype came up a few times. The rearrangement links TRBV20-1 to TRBJ1-5, with 11 bases aligning to TRBD1. The length of the CDR3 is 17 residues. With V trimmed by 2 bases and J by 5 bases, 11 bases remained unmatched. CDR1 is DFQATT and CDR2 is SNEGSKA in the germline V gene (reference sequence). The DNA for the CDR3 is TGCAGTGCTAGATTGGACAGGGGGCCCGCTGGGGATCAGCCCCAGCATTTT. Translated: CSARLDRGPAGDQPQHF.

V gene TRBV15 combines with J gene TRBJ2-7; D perhaps matches TRBD1 (5 bases). CDR1 and CDR2 (germline): LNHNV, YYDKDF (reference sequence). The CDR3 is 14 residues long. Deletions cut 0 bases from V and 7 bases from J, with 13 bases between. The CDR3 region has the DNA TGTGCCACCAGCAGAGATGCGGCCACAGGAGAGCAGTACGTC. It yields the protein CATSRDAATGEQYV.

In this sample, this clonotype turned up a few times. The CDR3: CASRATTGITEAFF. CDR3 in DNA: TGTGCCAGCAGGGCCACCACAGGGATCACTGAAGCTTTCTTT. The V call is TRBV9, the J call TRBJ1-1; TRBD1 might be the D (6 bases). Trimming cost V 5 bases and J 4 bases, with 15 bases left between them. Germline V lookup: CDR1 SGDLS, CDR2 YYNGEE. The CDR3 spans 14 residues.

This chain links TRBV7-9 with TRBJ2-3, with no clear D. CDR3 size: 12 residues. Trimming pared 0 bases from V and 6 bases from J, leaving 4 bases between. Germline V gives CDR1 SEHNR, CDR2 FQNEAQ (reference sequence). The CDR3 reads CASSLAPDTQYF. The CDR3 DNA reads as TGTGCCAGCAGCTTAGCGCCGGATACGCAGTATTTT.

The V call is TRBV6-5, the J call TRBJ1-1, with a possible D match to TRBD1 (6 bases). With 5 bases removed from V and 2 bases from J, the gap between germline ends came to 9 bases. The CDR3 extends over 13 amino acids. Germline V gene lookup returns CDR1 MNHEY and CDR2 SVGAGI. The CDR3 spells CASSAQGNTEAFF. In nucleotides, the CDR3 is TGTGCCAGCAGTGCACAGGGAAACACTGAAGCTTTCTTT.

Written as DNA, the CDR3 is TGTGCCAGCAGCCAATCGGGACTAGCTACAGATACGCAGTATTTT. It translates to CASSQSGLATDTQYF. V gene TRBV3-1 combines with J gene TRBJ2-3; 9 nucleotides match TRBD2. Germline lookup yields CDR1 LGHDT and CDR2 YNNKEL (reference sequence). This CDR3 is built from 15 residues. Unmatched junction bases numbered 3, after V lost 2 bases and J lost 3 bases.

This clonotype has just a few counts. This chain uses TRBV28 with TRBJ2-7; 7 bases match TRBD1. V lost 6 bases, J lost 4 bases, and 6 bases stayed unmatched. This CDR3 spans 13 amino acids. Looked up from germline, CDR1 is MDHEN and CDR2 is SYDVKM. The chain's CDR3 is CASSIQGQYEQYF. The CDR3 DNA reads TGTGCCAGCAGCATCCAGGGACAGTACGAGCAGTACTTC.

This clonotype was counted a few times. This chain uses TRBV4-1 with TRBJ1-1, with 8 bases identical to TRBD1. J was trimmed by 6 bases and V by 2 bases; bases with no gene match: 8. The CDR3 is 15 amino acids. Germline CDR1 reads MGHRA; CDR2 reads YSYEKL. CDR3 DNA sequence: TGCGCCAGCAGCCAAATCTACAGGGGGATGCCTGAAGCTTTCTTT. This gives the protein CASSQIYRGMPEAFF.